This TCR beta chain appears in the sequencing data of a study of blood T cells in healthy people across ages. Per-sample yields of isolated PBMCs were at least 6.5 million. Per germline, CDR1 LGHNA and CDR2 YNFKEQ. The CDR3 totals 18 residues. With V trimmed by 0 bases and J by 4 bases, 11 bases remained unmatched. A second PCR of 7 to 11 cycles used a sample-barcoded 5' primer and a J-beta primer mix. Per sample, CDR3-containing paired-end reads numbered at least 2.5 million. TCRdb recomputed calls from the 5' RACE reads with MiXCR, one row per CDR3 protein. Of 900,000 to 950,000 distinct CDR3 sequences listed, almost 30% are singletons. Separately, the same data were catalogued under a study of T cells of mothers and their children.

The rearrangement joins TRBV4-2 to TRBJ2-3; 9 bases agree with TRBD2. Sequenced material: blood. The origin of this receptor is a woman aged 40 to 49 in good health. CDR3 sequence reads: CASSQEAGTSPISDTQYF. The DNA of the CDR3 is TGTGCCAGCAGCCAAGAAGCGGGGACTAGCCCTATATCAGATACGCAGTATTTT.